Listed below are T cell receptor beta chains from one sample, sequenced in a study of T cell changes during pregnancy in multiple sclerosis. Sequencing was performed with immunoSEQ multiplex PCR; in TCRdb, only in-frame clones are kept and a portion is missing. This table has 30,000 to 40,000 clones, roughly nine tenths appearing once. Source: CD8+ T cells from peripheral blood mononuclear cells, taken in the second trimester of pregnancy. The receptors stem from a female donor with multiple sclerosis, enrolled in a pregnancy study. The CDR3 runs from the conserved cysteine through the conserved F or W. The D gene is left open where the match is weak. Not every row has a clone size; where given, it reads once, few, many or a size class.

>TRBV6-4|TRBJ1-6|15|NA|NA
TGTGCCAGCAGTGACTCGGGCAGGGTGACCTCACCCCTCCACTTT
CASSDSGRVTSPLHF
>TRBV4-2|TRBJ1-1|15|few|TRBD1
TGTGCCAGCAGCCAAACAGGGGGCGAGTTAACTGAAGCTTTCTTT
CASSQTGGELTEAFF
>TRBV19|TRBJ1-5|19|NA|TRBD1
TGTGCCAGTAGTATGGGGACAGGGGCTTCCCGACTTTCCAATCAGCCCCAGCATTTT
CASSMGTGASRLSNQPQHF
>TRBV5-1|TRBJ1-3|15|NA|TRBD1
TGCGCCAGCAGCTGGACAGGGGGCTCTGGAAACACCATATATTTT
CASSWTGGSGNTIYF
>TRBV9|TRBJ2-7|15|NA|TRBD2
TGTGCCAGCAGCGTAGCTACGGGGGGGCTCGACGAGCAGTACTTC
CASSVATGGLDEQYF
>TRBV7-8|TRBJ2-7|16|NA|TRBD1
TGTGCCAGCAGCACAAAGACAGGGGGGCAATCCTACGAGCAGTACTTC
CASSTKTGGQSYEQYF
>TRBV5-5|TRBJ1-2|15|NA|TRBD1
TGTGCCAGCAGCTTGGCAAGGGACAGCATCCATGGCTACACCTTC
CASSLARDSIHGYTF
>TRBV29-1|TRBJ2-5|15|NA|NA
TGCAGCGTTGAAGTATGGGCAGCAGGACAAGAGACCCAGTACTTC
CSVEVWAAGQETQYF
>TRBV4-3|TRBJ1-1|16|NA|NA
TGCGCCAGCAGCCAAGATCAGGCTACCGGAGGAACTGAAGCTTTCTTT
CASSQDQATGGTEAFF
>TRBV6-1|TRBJ2-7|14|NA|NA
TGTGCCAGCAGTGTAGGGCCTAGCGCCTACGAGCAGTACTTC
CASSVGPSAYEQYF
>TRBV2|TRBJ2-1|13|NA|TRBD1
TGTGCCAGCTTACAGGGGGCGGGTAATGAGCAGTTCTTC
CASLQGAGNEQFF
>TRBV6-5|TRBJ2-1|11|NA|NA
TGTGCCAGCGGCCTCGAGGATGAGCAGTTCTTC
CASGLEDEQFF
>TRBV11-3|TRBJ2-3|16|NA|TRBD2
TGTGCCAGCAGCTTAGAGGGAGGGGCGGGCACAGATACGCAGTATTTT
CASSLEGGAGTDTQYF
>TRBV5-8|TRBJ2-2|19|NA|TRBD2
TGTGCCAGCAGCTTGGCGCCGGGACTAGCGGGGAGGAACACCGGGGAGCTGTTTTTT
CASSLAPGLAGRNTGELFF
>TRBV7-9|TRBJ2-7|13|NA|NA
TGTGCCAGCAGCTTAGCAGCAGGGCCCGAGCAGTACTTC
CASSLAAGPEQYF
>TRBV11-3|TRBJ2-2|14|NA|NA
TGTGCCAGCACCCGAAGGGGTGACACCGGGGAGCTGTTTTTT
CASTRRGDTGELFF
>TRBV5-1|TRBJ1-1|14|few|NA
TGCGCCAGCAGCTCCCATACAGGGAACACTGAAGCTTTCTTT
CASSSHTGNTEAFF
>TRBV6-5|TRBJ2-3|14|NA|TRBD1
TGTGCCAGCACCGGGACAGGGGTCACAGATACGCAGTATTTT
CASTGTGVTDTQYF
>TRBV14|TRBJ2-1|16|NA|NA
TGTGCCAGCAGCGATCCTGGGGGCCCGTCCTACAATGAGCAGTTCTTC
CASSDPGGPSYNEQFF
>TRBV6-1|TRBJ2-7|19|NA|TRBD2
TGTGCCAGCAGTGTCCCTTGGACTAGCGGGAGGGAAAAGCCCTACGAGCAGTACTTC
CASSVPWTSGREKPYEQYF
>TRBV5-1|TRBJ2-1|12|NA|TRBD1
TGCGCCAGCAGCTGGACAGGGAATGAGCAGTTCTTC
CASSWTGNEQFF
>TRBV7-8|TRBJ2-1|14|once|TRBD2
TGTGCCAGCAGCTTAAAGGGACTATATGATGAGCAGTTCTTC
CASSLKGLYDEQFF
>TRBV11-2|TRBJ2-1|14|NA|TRBD2
TGTGCCAGCAGCTCTCTAGCGGGAATGAATGAGCAGTTCTTC
CASSSLAGMNEQFF
>TRBV5-8|TRBJ1-1|15|NA|TRBD1
TGTGCCAGCAGCCCCGGGACAGGGCCTTACACTGAAGCTTTCTTT
CASSPGTGPYTEAFF
>TRBV29-1|TRBJ2-1|14|NA|NA
TGCAGCGACCTACAGGGAGTCGGCTACAATGAGCAGTTCTTC
CSDLQGVGYNEQFF
>TRBV13|TRBJ2-7|14|medium-sized|NA
TGTGCCAGCAGCAAGCAACAGGGCACCTACGAGCAGTACTTC
CASSKQQGTYEQYF
>TRBV7-6|TRBJ2-7|14|NA|TRBD2
TGTGCCAGCAGCCCACTAGCGCGGCAGGACGAGCAGTACTTC
CASSPLARQDEQYF
>TRBV4-2|TRBJ1-6|18|NA|NA
TGTGCCAGCAGCCAAGGGGGCGGGAAGGTAACCTATAATTCACCCCTCCACTTT
CASSQGGGKVTYNSPLHF
>TRBV7-9|TRBJ2-7|18|NA|NA
TGTGCCAGCAGCGACGTTCGAGGACACCACACGAGCTCCTACGAGCAGTACTTC
CASSDVRGHHTSSYEQYF
>TRBV28|TRBJ2-7|14|NA|NA
TGTGCCAGCAGTTTTAATGCAGGGCCCCACGAGCAGTACTTC
CASSFNAGPHEQYF
>TRBV13|TRBJ1-1|14|once|NA
TGTGCCAGCAGCTTAGGCCCGGGAAACACTGAAGCTTTCTTT
CASSLGPGNTEAFF
>TRBV7-9|TRBJ2-2|15|NA|NA
TGTGCCAGCAGCGACTGGCAAGTGAACACCGGGGAGCTGTTTTTT
CASSDWQVNTGELFF
>TRBV4-2|TRBJ2-1|16|few|TRBD2
TGTGCCAGCAGCCCCCACGGGGGGGAAGGCTACAATGAGCAGTTCTTC
CASSPHGGEGYNEQFF
>TRBV30|TRBJ1-1|12|few|NA
TGTGCCTGGAGCCCTGCAAGGAGTGAAGCTTTCTTT
CAWSPARSEAFF
>TRBV9|TRBJ2-2|14|NA|TRBD1
TGTGCCAGCAGCGCGGGACAGGGGTCCGGGGAGCTGTTTTTT
CASSAGQGSGELFF
>TRBV27|TRBJ2-7|14|NA|TRBD1
TGTGCCAGCAGTTTATCGGGGACAGGACACGAGCAGTACTTC
CASSLSGTGHEQYF
>TRBV6-6|TRBJ1-1|15|once|TRBD1
TGTGCCAGCAGTTATAGGGGACAGGGGAACACTGAAGCTTTCTTT
CASSYRGQGNTEAFF
>TRBV30|TRBJ1-1|13|NA|NA
TGTGCCTGGCAAGGGGGGGGTAACACTGAAGCTTTCTTT
CAWQGGGNTEAFF
>TRBV6-5|TRBJ2-7|13|NA|NA
TGTGCCAGCAGTTACTCCCGGGCCTACGAGCAGTACTTC
CASSYSRAYEQYF
>TRBV27|TRBJ2-5|16|NA|TRBD2
TGTGCCAGCAGTCGGACTAGCGGGGGGTATCAAGAGACCCAGTACTTC
CASSRTSGGYQETQYF
>TRBV7-9|TRBJ1-2|15|NA|TRBD1
TGTGCCAGCAGCCCAGGGACAGGGGCTAACTATGGCTACACCTTC
CASSPGTGANYGYTF
>TRBV29-1|TRBJ1-3|13|few|NA
TGCAGCGTTGAGTCAGACTCTGGAAACACCATATATTTT
CSVESDSGNTIYF
>TRBV7-9|TRBJ1-1|14|NA|TRBD1
TGTGCCAGCAGGACAGGGTTGGCGAACACTGAAGCTTTCTTT
CASRTGLANTEAFF
>TRBV30|TRBJ2-1|11|NA|TRBD2
TGTGCCTGGGGGACTAGCGGGGAGGAGTTCTTC
CAWGTSGEEFF
>TRBV5-8|TRBJ1-5|16|NA|TRBD1
TGTGCCAGCAGCCTAATCGGACAGGCTAGCAATCAGCCCCAGCATTTT
CASSLIGQASNQPQHF
>TRBV10-2|TRBJ2-7|11|once|NA
TGCGCCAGCAGTGAAGACAGGTGGCGGTACTTC
CASSEDRWRYF
>TRBV29-1|TRBJ2-7|13|NA|NA
TGCAGCGTTTTAGAGGCAGGGGACTACGAGCAGTACTTC
CSVLEAGDYEQYF
>TRBV4-1|TRBJ2-1|16|NA|NA
TGCGCCAGCAGCCAAGAGGGCTGGGGGCCGTCGAATGAGCAGTTCTTC
CASSQEGWGPSNEQFF
>TRBV6-5|TRBJ1-2|14|NA|NA
TGTGCCAGCAGTACGGCCGATCGAGGATATGGCTACACCTTC
CASSTADRGYGYTF
>TRBV27|TRBJ1-2|17|NA|TRBD1
TGTGCCAGCAGCCTTACCTTGGGACAGGGAAAGAACTATGGCTACACCTTC
CASSLTLGQGKNYGYTF
>TRBV29-1|TRBJ1-2|11|NA|NA
TGCAGCGTTGGTGAAGGGGTCGGCTACACCTTC
CSVGEGVGYTF
>TRBV7-9|TRBJ2-7|14|NA|NA
TGTGCCAGCAGCCCCCCCCGGGACTTCTACGAGCAGTACTTC
CASSPPRDFYEQYF
>TRBV2|TRBJ2-5|19|NA|NA
TGTGCCAGCAGCCCCCCCCGGGCTTCTGGGCGGAACCGAGCGGTGACCCAGTACTTC
CASSPPRASGRNRAVTQYF
>TRBV7-2|TRBJ2-5|14|NA|NA
TGTGCCAGCAGCTTAGAGTGGTTAGAGAAGACCCAGTACTTC
CASSLEWLEKTQYF
>TRBV30|TRBJ1-1|13|few|TRBD1
TGTGCCTGGACGACAGGGTCGAACACTGAAGCTTTCTTT
CAWTTGSNTEAFF
>TRBV19|TRBJ1-2|13|once|TRBD1
TGTGCCAGTAGTATAGGAGGGGGCGATGGCTACACCTTC
CASSIGGGDGYTF
>TRBV9|TRBJ2-3|16|NA|NA
TGTGCCAGCAGCGTCTATCGCGGGGATGGAGCAGATACGCAGTATTTT
CASSVYRGDGADTQYF
>TRBV9|TRBJ1-5|14|NA|NA
TGTGCCAGCAGCGCCGACGGGGGAAATCAGCCCCAGCATTTT
CASSADGGNQPQHF
>TRBV30|TRBJ2-2|13|NA|NA
TGTGCCTGGAGTTTGGGGGGCACCGGGGAGCTGTTTTTT
CAWSLGGTGELFF